These T cell receptor beta chains were read from a single sample in a study of glioma-infiltrating T cells. TCRdb redid the calling of the multiplex PCR reads with MiXCR, one entry per CDR3 protein. The sample comprises 160,000 or so distinct CDR3 sequences, more than 35% of which are singletons, and over 4% rests with the top ten. Sequenced sample: glioma tissue, nonneoplastic brain tissue, or PBMCs (not recorded which). These receptors came from a human donor with low-grade glioma or glioblastoma, undergoing nonglioma brain surgery, or in good health (not recorded which). Both conserved end residues are part of each CDR3. The order of the fields is V gene, J gene, CDR3 protein.

v_call: TRBV27; j_call: TRBJ2-2; cdr3_aa: CASSPGQGATGELFF
v_call: TRBV19; j_call: TRBJ1-5; cdr3_aa: CASSVSHNVQGRQPHHF
v_call: TRBV19; j_call: TRBJ2-1; cdr3_aa: CASTRRERGNEQFF
v_call: TRBV5-4; j_call: TRBJ2-1; cdr3_aa: CASSVSGRSYNEQFF
v_call: TRBV10-3; j_call: TRBJ1-1; cdr3_aa: CATKTGTNTEALF
v_call: TRBV6-1; j_call: TRBJ2-1; cdr3_aa: CASSDIAGVIYNEQFF
v_call: TRBV7-9; j_call: TRBJ2-5; cdr3_aa: CASSVLAGETQYF
v_call: TRBV2; j_call: TRBJ2-1; cdr3_aa: CASSPGTSGRDYNEQFF
v_call: TRBV4-1; j_call: TRBJ1-3; cdr3_aa: CASSQVGGQGANTIYF
v_call: TRBV12-3/TRBV12-4; j_call: TRBJ2-1; cdr3_aa: CASSTTQGNEQFF
v_call: TRBV2; j_call: TRBJ1-1; cdr3_aa: CASTLIGQGAEAFF
v_call: TRBV5-4; j_call: TRBJ2-3; cdr3_aa: CASSSRLAGDVDTQYF
v_call: TRBV7-2; j_call: TRBJ2-5; cdr3_aa: CASSLNSGSGETQYF
v_call: TRBV12-3/TRBV12-4; j_call: TRBJ2-7; cdr3_aa: CASSWGTGATYEQYF
v_call: TRBV28; j_call: TRBJ2-7; cdr3_aa: CASHQAGAYEQYF
v_call: TRBV6-6; j_call: TRBJ2-3; cdr3_aa: CASSSPEASSTDTRYF
v_call: TRBV28; j_call: TRBJ2-2; cdr3_aa: CASSLWPPRGSGRVSGELFF
v_call: TRBV6-1; j_call: TRBJ1-1; cdr3_aa: CARSETGSTEAFF
v_call: TRBV14; j_call: TRBJ1-1; cdr3_aa: CASSQDRYTEAFF
v_call: TRBV27; j_call: TRBJ2-3; cdr3_aa: CASSLGGRDADTQYF